This entry is about one T cell receptor (beta chain). Its antigen is as yet unknown. Sequenced by immunoSEQ multiplex PCR; TCRdb stores in-frame clones only, minus some. Among over 60,000 clones listed, roughly nine tenths were seen once. The sample originates from a study of OX40 agonist ivuxolimab in advanced cancers. Study information: Treatment received earlier with anti-PD-1, anti-PD-L1 or anti-CTLA-4 agents was allowed, and roughly 40% had some. Findings and caveats of the study: At doses 0.1 to 3.0 mg/kg, CD4+ and CD8+ clones expanded.

This CDR3 is 15 amino acids long. Germline CDR1 MNHEY, CDR2 SVGAGI. V was pared by 7 bases and J by 2 bases, with 7 bases of the junction left unmatched. The V and J genes are TRBV6-5 and TRBJ2-3; 9 bases are a match to TRBD2. The sequence was obtained from an adult with an advanced solid tumor such as melanoma, head and neck, liver or kidney cancer. Specimen: CD4+ or CD8+ T cells sorted from blood, collected in a trial of the OX40 agonist ivuxolimab. The CDR3 nucleotides read TGTGCCAGCACCAATAGCGGGGGTAACACAGATACGCAGTATTTT. Its translation is CASTNSGGNTDTQYF.